Sequencing of this TCR beta chain was carried out in a study of T cell repertoires in cytomegalovirus infection. The study, taken as a whole, reports: Cumulative frequency (of public TCR beta family members) identified carriers of CMV plus the relevant HLA.

This CDR3 has 17 residues. Losses at the gene ends were 5 bases for V and 5 bases for J; bases not matched to a gene: 17. Germline V gene data show CDR1 as SGHTA and CDR2 as FQGNSA. TCRdb reanalysed the reads using MiXCR and keeps one entry per CDR3 protein. The repertoire holds 480,000 or so distinct CDR3 sequences, with about 11% as singletons. Many counts were recorded for this clonotype. Its specificity is unknown. The receptor's source is a human donor in good health (CMV status not recorded). Some clones in this sample may be carry-over from other donors' samples. This chain links TRBV7-2 with TRBJ1-2, with 7 bases that match TRBD1. Sequencing was carried out using PBMCs. In nucleotides, the CDR3 is TGTGCCAGCAGCCCGCTAACACCTCAAACAGGGGAGTATGGCTACACCTTC. This gives the protein CASSPLTPQTGEYGYTF.